This is a list of T cell receptor beta chains from one sample in a study of CD8+ T cells in alopecia areata. Measured with immunoSEQ multiplex PCR; TCRdb has only the in-frame clones, and not every one. The table includes 110,000 to 150,000 clones, less than 65% detected once. The source material was CD8+ T cells sorted from blood. The receptors shown here come from a human donor in good health. Both conserved end residues are part of each CDR3. A D gene is named only where the DNA matches it firmly. The size entry is marked missing in some rows and otherwise reads once, few, many or a size class.

v_gene: TRBV30
j_gene: TRBJ1-1
abundance: NA
d_gene: TRBD1
CDR3nt: TGTGCCTGGAGAAGAGGGGGCTACACTGAAGCTTTCTTT
CDR3aa: CAWRRGGYTEAFF

v_gene: TRBV9
j_gene: TRBJ1-2
abundance: once
d_gene: NA
CDR3nt: TGTGCCAGCAGCGTAAGCGGACAGCACAACTATGGCTACACCTTC
CDR3aa: CASSVSGQHNYGYTF

v_gene: TRBV7-9
j_gene: TRBJ2-7
abundance: NA
d_gene: NA
CDR3nt: TGTGCCAGCAGCCGTGACACGTACGAGCAGTACTTC
CDR3aa: CASSRDTYEQYF

v_gene: TRBV9
j_gene: TRBJ1-1
abundance: NA
d_gene: NA
CDR3nt: TGTGCCAGCAGCGTAGACGGACAACCGAACACTGAAGCTTTCTTT
CDR3aa: CASSVDGQPNTEAFF

v_gene: TRBV6-6
j_gene: TRBJ2-1
abundance: NA
d_gene: TRBD2
CDR3nt: TGTGCCAGTACCGGGACTAGCGGAAACAATGAGCAGTTCTTC
CDR3aa: CASTGTSGNNEQFF

v_gene: TRBV4-1
j_gene: TRBJ1-1
abundance: NA
d_gene: NA
CDR3nt: TGCGCCAGCAGCCAAGAACAACACAGTCTGAACACTGAAGCTTTCTTT
CDR3aa: CASSQEQHSLNTEAFF

v_gene: TRBV6-5
j_gene: TRBJ2-1
abundance: NA
d_gene: TRBD1
CDR3nt: TGTGCCAGCAGTTACCAGGGGGAATACAATGAGCAGTTCTTC
CDR3aa: CASSYQGEYNEQFF

v_gene: TRBV2
j_gene: TRBJ2-7
abundance: once
d_gene: NA
CDR3nt: TGTGCCACGACAACAGTCTACGAGCAGTACTTC
CDR3aa: CATTTVYEQYF

v_gene: TRBV5-6
j_gene: TRBJ2-1
abundance: NA
d_gene: NA
CDR3nt: TGTGCCAGCACCTATGAACAGGAGGTCTATGAGCAGTTCTTC
CDR3aa: CASTYEQEVYEQFF

v_gene: TRBV6-6
j_gene: TRBJ1-1
abundance: few
d_gene: NA
CDR3nt: TGTGCCAGTCGGTTGTGGGGGAACACTGAAGCTTTCTTT
CDR3aa: CASRLWGNTEAFF

v_gene: TRBV7-8
j_gene: TRBJ2-7
abundance: NA
d_gene: TRBD2
CDR3nt: TGTGCCAGCAGTGATAGCGGGAGATCCTACGAGCAGTACTTC
CDR3aa: CASSDSGRSYEQYF

v_gene: TRBV9
j_gene: TRBJ2-5
abundance: once
d_gene: TRBD1
CDR3nt: TGTGCCAGCAGCCGAACAGGGGTCCAAGAGACCCAGTACTTC
CDR3aa: CASSRTGVQETQYF

v_gene: TRBV29-1
j_gene: TRBJ2-7
abundance: NA
d_gene: TRBD2
CDR3nt: TGCAGCGTGCGGGGGGGACTAACCTACGAGCAGTACTTC
CDR3aa: CSVRGGLTYEQYF

v_gene: TRBV23-1
j_gene: TRBJ1-2
abundance: NA
d_gene: TRBD1
CDR3nt: TGCGCCAGCAGCCCTGGACAGGGGAGTGGCTACACCTTC
CDR3aa: CASSPGQGSGYTF

v_gene: TRBV5-6
j_gene: TRBJ2-1
abundance: few
d_gene: TRBD1
CDR3nt: TGTGCCAGCAGCCCGGGGACAGGTCCCATCAGTGAGCAGTTCTTC
CDR3aa: CASSPGTGPISEQFF

v_gene: TRBV27
j_gene: TRBJ2-7
abundance: NA
d_gene: NA
CDR3nt: TGTGCCAGCAGTTTATCTAGGGCAGGCGAGCAGTACTTC
CDR3aa: CASSLSRAGEQYF

v_gene: TRBV13
j_gene: TRBJ1-2
abundance: few
d_gene: NA
CDR3nt: TGTGCCAGCAGCAAACAGGGACGGCATGGCTACACCTTC
CDR3aa: CASSKQGRHGYTF

v_gene: TRBV7-8
j_gene: TRBJ2-3
abundance: NA
d_gene: NA
CDR3nt: TGTGCCAGCAGCTTAATGGGGTCTAGAGATACGCAGTATTTT
CDR3aa: CASSLMGSRDTQYF

v_gene: TRBV6-6
j_gene: TRBJ2-7
abundance: NA
d_gene: NA
CDR3nt: TGTGCCAGCAGTTACGGCAGGGCCTACGAGCAGTACTTC
CDR3aa: CASSYGRAYEQYF

v_gene: TRBV29-1
j_gene: TRBJ2-7
abundance: NA
d_gene: NA
CDR3nt: TGCAGCGTTGAAGTCCCGGGAGCCTCCTACGAGCAGTACTTC
CDR3aa: CSVEVPGASYEQYF

v_gene: TRBV7-6
j_gene: TRBJ2-1
abundance: NA
d_gene: TRBD2
CDR3nt: TGTGCCAGCAGCCGGACTAGCGGCAACTACAATGAGCAGTTCTTC
CDR3aa: CASSRTSGNYNEQFF

v_gene: TRBV11-2
j_gene: TRBJ2-3
abundance: once
d_gene: TRBD2
CDR3nt: TGTGCCAGCAGATTAGCGGGAGGGCCTATTACAGATACGCAGTATTTT
CDR3aa: CASRLAGGPITDTQYF

v_gene: TRBV29-1
j_gene: TRBJ2-7
abundance: few
d_gene: NA
CDR3nt: TGCAGCGTTGAAGATCAACCCTACCAGCAGTACTTC
CDR3aa: CSVEDQPYQQYF

v_gene: TRBV7-8
j_gene: TRBJ2-4
abundance: few
d_gene: NA
CDR3nt: TGTGCCAGCAGCTTAGGGGCCAGGGGAGTCATTCAGTACTTC
CDR3aa: CASSLGARGVIQYF

v_gene: TRBV29-1
j_gene: TRBJ2-6
abundance: few
d_gene: NA
CDR3nt: TGCAGCGTTGTTGTCCAGAACAACGTCCTGACTTTC
CDR3aa: CSVVVQNNVLTF

v_gene: TRBV29-1
j_gene: TRBJ1-5
abundance: few
d_gene: NA
CDR3nt: TGCAGCGTTGAAGATCCGATTTTCTATCCTGCGAAGCATTTT
CDR3aa: CSVEDPIFYPAKHF

v_gene: TRBV6-4
j_gene: TRBJ2-1
abundance: NA
d_gene: NA
CDR3nt: TGTGCCAGCAGTGGAGAGGGGGGCTCCTACAATGAGCAGTTCTTC
CDR3aa: CASSGEGGSYNEQFF

v_gene: TRBV2
j_gene: TRBJ1-2
abundance: few
d_gene: TRBD1
CDR3nt: TGTGCCAGCGGAACAGGGGGTGTCTATGGCTACACCTTC
CDR3aa: CASGTGGVYGYTF

v_gene: TRBV27
j_gene: TRBJ1-5
abundance: once
d_gene: NA
CDR3nt: TGTGCCAGCAGCCCGATCCGATATAGCAATCAGCCCCAGCATTTT
CDR3aa: CASSPIRYSNQPQHF

v_gene: TRBV9
j_gene: TRBJ2-1
abundance: NA
d_gene: NA
CDR3nt: TGTGCCAGCAGCGTAGTGTACCATGAGCAGTTCTTC
CDR3aa: CASSVVYHEQFF

v_gene: TRBV15
j_gene: TRBJ1-5
abundance: NA
d_gene: NA
CDR3nt: TGTGCCACCAGCAGAGGACGGGGCGGGAATCAGCCCCAGCATTTT
CDR3aa: CATSRGRGGNQPQHF

v_gene: TRBV28
j_gene: TRBJ2-5
abundance: NA
d_gene: NA
CDR3nt: TGTGCCAGCAGTTTCATGGGAGATGGAGAGACCCAGTACTTC
CDR3aa: CASSFMGDGETQYF

v_gene: TRBV7-8
j_gene: TRBJ2-5
abundance: NA
d_gene: NA
CDR3nt: TGTGCCAGCAGCTTGCCCCCGGGCAGCAATCCCCAAGAGACCCAGTACTTC
CDR3aa: CASSLPPGSNPQETQYF

v_gene: TRBV6-5
j_gene: TRBJ1-1
abundance: NA
d_gene: NA
CDR3nt: TGTGCCAGCAGTTCCCGGGTCGGGTGGACTGAAGCTTTCTTT
CDR3aa: CASSSRVGWTEAFF

v_gene: TRBV29-1
j_gene: TRBJ2-2
abundance: NA
d_gene: TRBD2
CDR3nt: TGCAGCGTTGCCTCGGGGCTAGCGGAGGGGAACACCGGGGAGCTGTTTTTT
CDR3aa: CSVASGLAEGNTGELFF

v_gene: TRBV4-1
j_gene: TRBJ2-1
abundance: once
d_gene: NA
CDR3nt: TGCGCCAGCAGCCGACAGGTGAGCTCCTACAATGAGCAGTTCTTC
CDR3aa: CASSRQVSSYNEQFF

v_gene: TRBV29-1
j_gene: TRBJ1-2
abundance: NA
d_gene: TRBD1
CDR3nt: TGCAGCGTTGGGGACAGGTCTTATGGCTACACCTTC
CDR3aa: CSVGDRSYGYTF

v_gene: TRBV28
j_gene: TRBJ2-1
abundance: once
d_gene: NA
CDR3nt: TGTGCCAGCAGTTTGGGGGGCTGGGGCTCCTACAATGAGCAGTTCTTC
CDR3aa: CASSLGGWGSYNEQFF

v_gene: TRBV7-9
j_gene: TRBJ2-1
abundance: NA
d_gene: NA
CDR3nt: TGTGCCAGCAGCGCGGCGGGGCCCTACAATGAGCAGTTCTTC
CDR3aa: CASSAAGPYNEQFF

v_gene: TRBV23-1
j_gene: TRBJ1-1
abundance: NA
d_gene: NA
CDR3nt: TGCGCCAGCCATACGGGGGGCGTCACTGAAGCTTTCTTT
CDR3aa: CASHTGGVTEAFF

v_gene: TRBV10-2
j_gene: TRBJ1-5
abundance: NA
d_gene: NA
CDR3nt: TGCGCCAGCAGTGGAGGGGTGAGCAATCAGCCCCAGCATTTT
CDR3aa: CASSGGVSNQPQHF

v_gene: TRBV5-1
j_gene: TRBJ2-7
abundance: NA
d_gene: NA
CDR3nt: TGCGCCAGCAGCTTTACAGGAGAGGCGTACGAGCAGTACTTC
CDR3aa: CASSFTGEAYEQYF

v_gene: TRBV28
j_gene: TRBJ2-7
abundance: NA
d_gene: NA
CDR3nt: TGTGCCAGCAAAGGCCTAGTCCTCTACGAGCAGTACTTC
CDR3aa: CASKGLVLYEQYF

v_gene: TRBV6-5
j_gene: TRBJ2-5
abundance: few
d_gene: NA
CDR3nt: TGTGCCAGCAGCCCGAGTGGGGGACGGGAGACCCAGTACTTC
CDR3aa: CASSPSGGRETQYF

v_gene: TRBV6-6
j_gene: TRBJ1-1
abundance: NA
d_gene: NA
CDR3nt: TGTGCCAGCACCGCCCTGGGGGGAACTGAAGCTTTCTTT
CDR3aa: CASTALGGTEAFF

v_gene: TRBV29-1
j_gene: TRBJ1-1
abundance: NA
d_gene: NA
CDR3nt: TGCAGCGTCCCCCATCAGACGGGGAGAGGCACTGAAGCTTTCTTT
CDR3aa: CSVPHQTGRGTEAFF